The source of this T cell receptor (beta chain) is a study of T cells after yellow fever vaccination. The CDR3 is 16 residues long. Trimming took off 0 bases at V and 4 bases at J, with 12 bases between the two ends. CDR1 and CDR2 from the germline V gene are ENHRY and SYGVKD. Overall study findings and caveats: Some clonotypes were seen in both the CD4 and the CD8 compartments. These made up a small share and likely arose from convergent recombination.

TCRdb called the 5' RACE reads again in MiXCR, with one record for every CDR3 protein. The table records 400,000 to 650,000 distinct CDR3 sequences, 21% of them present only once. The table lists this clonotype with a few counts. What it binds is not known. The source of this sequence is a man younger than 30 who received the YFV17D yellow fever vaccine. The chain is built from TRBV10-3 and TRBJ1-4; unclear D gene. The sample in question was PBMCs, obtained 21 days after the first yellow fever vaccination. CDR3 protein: CAISESRGSRNEKLFF. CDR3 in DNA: TGTGCCATCAGTGAGTCGAGAGGTAGCCGTAATGAAAAACTGTTTTTT.